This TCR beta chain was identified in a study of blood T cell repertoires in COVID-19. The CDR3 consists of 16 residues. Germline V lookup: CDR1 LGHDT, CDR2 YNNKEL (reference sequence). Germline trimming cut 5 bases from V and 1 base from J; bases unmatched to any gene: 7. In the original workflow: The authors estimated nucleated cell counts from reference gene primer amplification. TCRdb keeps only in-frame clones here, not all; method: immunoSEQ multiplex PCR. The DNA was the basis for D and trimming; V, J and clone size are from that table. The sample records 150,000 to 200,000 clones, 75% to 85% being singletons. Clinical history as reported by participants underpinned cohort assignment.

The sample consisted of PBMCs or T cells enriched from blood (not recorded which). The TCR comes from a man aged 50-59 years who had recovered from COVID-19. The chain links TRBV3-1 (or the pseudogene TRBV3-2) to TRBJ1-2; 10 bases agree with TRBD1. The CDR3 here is CASSRSGTGVNYGYTF. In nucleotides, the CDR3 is TGTGCCAGCAGCAGATCCGGGACAGGGGTTAACTATGGCTACACCTTC.